A single sample gave rise to the 15 T cell receptor beta chains below, sequenced in a study of T cells after posttransplantation cyclophosphamide. Generated by immunoSEQ multiplex PCR, the TCRdb table keeps only in-frame clones and is missing some. This sample carries about 25,000 clones, none of them present only once. What was sequenced was PBMCs. These receptors all stem from a woman between 50 and 59 years old in good health, CMV-negative, and a related stem cell transplant donor.

At least ten counts were recorded for this clone. The rearrangement uses TRBV19 and TRBJ1-2; D not certain. Germline assignment: CDR1 LNHDA and CDR2 SQIVND (reference sequence). V was shortened by 11 bases and J by 7 bases, with 17 bases between the two germline ends. The CDR3 is made up of 12 amino acids. In DNA, the CDR3 is TGTGCCTCCCAACCGGGAAAGCCTGGCTACACCTTC. Its protein product is CASQPGKPGYTF.

There are many counts of this clone. The chain carries TRBV4-3 and TRBJ2-1; 7 bases line up with TRBD1. Germline assignment: CDR1 LGHNA and CDR2 YSLEER. The CDR3 is 15 amino acids. J lost 2 bases, V lost 1 base, and 2 bases had no gene match. This CDR3 reads CASSQVGTAYNEQFF. DNA for the CDR3: TGCGCCAGCAGCCAAGTAGGGACAGCCTACAATGAGCAGTTCTTC.

This clone has ten or more counts. The chain couples TRBV30 to TRBJ2-5, with D possibly being TRBD2 (5 bases). Trimming removed 5 bases from V and 7 bases from J, with 20 bases in between. Germline lookup yields CDR1 GTSNPN and CDR2 SVGIG (reference sequence). The CDR3 contains 14 residues. In DNA form, the CDR3 reads TGTGCCTGGGGAAAAGCGGCTGGCCCCGGGACCCAGTACTTC. Protein product: CAWGKAAGPGTQYF.

This clone was observed at least ten times. The chain combines TRBV10-1 with TRBJ2-3; tentative D call: TRBD2 (6 bases). The CDR3 extends over 14 amino acids. V was shortened by 8 bases and J by 0 bases, with 12 bases between the two germline ends. CDR1 is WNHNN, CDR2 SYGVQD, per germline (reference sequence). This CDR3 reads CASPAGSSTDTQYF. DNA for the CDR3: TGCGCCAGCCCCGCGGGGTCTAGCACAGATACGCAGTATTTT.

This clone was found many times. This chain links TRBV6-5 with TRBJ1-2; no clear D gene. The CDR3 totals 16 residues. The V and J ends lost 0 bases and 8 bases respectively, with 19 bases between them. Germline V gene lookup returns CDR1 MNHEY and CDR2 SVGAGI. CDR3 nucleotide sequence: TGTGCCAGCAGTTACTCGCCTTGGTACGGGGAAGGAGGCTACACCTTC. The encoded protein is CASSYSPWYGEGGYTF.

This clone has just a few counts. Other DNA sequences within the sample encode an identical CDR3. The rearrangement joins TRBV7-9 to TRBJ2-5; 8 nucleotides line up with TRBD2. The CDR3 length is 15 residues. Losses at the gene ends were 2 bases for V and 7 bases for J; bases not matched to a gene: 9. Looked up from germline, CDR1 is SEHNR and CDR2 is FQNEAQ (reference sequence). The CDR3 sequence is CASSLMAGGSRTQYF. The DNA for the CDR3 is TGTGCCAGCAGCTTAATGGCGGGAGGTTCGCGGACCCAGTACTTC.

Only a few counts were recorded for this clone. Possible read error: a much larger clone is one base away. This chain joins TRBV6-6 and TRBJ2-2; tentatively, D is TRBD1 (6 bases). CDR1 MNHNY and CDR2 SVGAGI come from the germline V gene (reference sequence). The CDR3 loop spans 16 amino acids. The V end lost 2 bases, the J end lost 6 bases, and 16 bases lay between the germline ends. This chain's CDR3 is CASSYPDSLNAGELFF. Written as DNA, the CDR3 is TGTGCCAGCAGTTACCCGGACAGCCTTAACGCCGGGGAGCTGTTTTTT.

This clone was recorded at least ten times. The genes are TRBV25-1 and TRBJ1-1; D not resolved. Looked up from germline, CDR1 is MGHDK and CDR2 is SYGVNS. Trimming removed 2 bases at V and 8 bases at J, with 6 bases between. The CDR3 has 11 amino acids. CDR3 sequence: CASSESGEAFF. CDR3 sequence (DNA): TGTGCCAGCAGTGAAAGCGGAGAAGCTTTCTTT.

This clone appeared many times. The chain links TRBV29-1 to TRBJ2-3; 9 nucleotides match TRBD2. Trimming took 4 bases from V and 3 from J; bases not matched to a gene: 2. This CDR3 is 13 amino acids long. Germline V gene data show CDR1 as SQVTM and CDR2 as ANQGSEA. The chain's CDR3 is CSVVGLATDTQYF. CDR3 DNA sequence: TGCAGCGTTGTGGGACTAGCAACAGATACGCAGTATTTT.

This clone was recorded at least ten times. The chain links TRBV27 to TRBJ2-5; 11 positions match TRBD2. The J segment lost 1 base and the V segment lost 3 bases, leaving 1 base of the junction unmatched. Germline values: CDR1 MNHEY, CDR2 SMNVEV (reference sequence). The CDR3 contains 15 residues. The CDR3 here is CASSFSGRVQETQYF. CDR3 sequence (DNA): TGTGCCAGCAGTTTTAGCGGGAGGGTCCAAGAGACCCAGTACTTC.

This clone was counted many times. The J gene is TRBJ2-3, the V gene TRBV28; D ambiguous. The germline V gene has CDR1 MDHEN and CDR2 SYDVKM. This CDR3 contains 14 residues. The V gene lost 2 bases and the J gene lost 4 bases, with 10 bases spanning the gap. The CDR3 loop reads CASSLGARPDTQYF. DNA for the CDR3: TGTGCCAGCAGTTTAGGAGCTCGGCCAGATACGCAGTATTTT. Variable domain in full (rest from reference TRBV28 and TRBJ2-3): DVKVTQSSRYLVKRTGEKVFLECVQDMDHENMFWYRQDPGLGLRLIYFSYDVKMKEKGDIPEGYSVSREKKERFSLILESASTNQTSMYLCASSLGARPDTQYFGPGTRLTVL.

This clone was seen many times. This chain connects TRBV19 to TRBJ2-3; 7 nucleotides match TRBD1. This CDR3 is 15 amino acids long. CDR1 is LNHDA, CDR2 SQIVND, per germline (reference sequence). V dropped 6 bases and J dropped 0; count of bases not matched to a gene: 6. Here the CDR3 reads CASSQRGQSTDTQYF. CDR3 in DNA: TGTGCCAGTAGCCAGAGGGGACAGAGCACAGATACGCAGTATTTT.

This clone was picked up many times. The V gene is TRBV5-4, the J gene TRBJ2-5; D remains unclear. Trimming took 1 base from V and 1 from J, leaving 5 bases between them. The length of the CDR3 is 13 residues. Germline V gives CDR1 SGHNT, CDR2 YYREEE (reference sequence). CDR3 in amino acids: CASSLPTQETQYF. The CDR3 DNA sequence: TGTGCCAGCAGCTTGCCTACCCAAGAGACCCAGTACTTC.

This clone was seen repeatedly, ten times or more. The V gene is TRBV28, the J gene TRBJ2-7; D gene uncertain. CDR1 MDHEN and CDR2 SYDVKM come from the germline V gene. The CDR3 has 13 residues. V was pared by 3 bases and J by 0 bases, with 6 bases between. For the CDR3, the DNA is TGTGCCAGCAGTTTCGGCGGCTCCTACGAGCAGTACTTC. It specifies CASSFGGSYEQYF.

This clone was counted ten times or more. This sequence joins TRBV9 and TRBJ2-5, with D possibly TRBD1 on 6 matching bases. Germline CDR1 is SGDLS and CDR2 is YYNGEE. This CDR3 has 13 amino acids. Trimming cost V 5 bases and J 1 base, with 9 bases left between them. The CDR3 DNA reads TGTGCCAGCAGTAAAGGGGGCCAAGAGACCCAGTACTTC. The encoded protein is CASSKGGQETQYF.